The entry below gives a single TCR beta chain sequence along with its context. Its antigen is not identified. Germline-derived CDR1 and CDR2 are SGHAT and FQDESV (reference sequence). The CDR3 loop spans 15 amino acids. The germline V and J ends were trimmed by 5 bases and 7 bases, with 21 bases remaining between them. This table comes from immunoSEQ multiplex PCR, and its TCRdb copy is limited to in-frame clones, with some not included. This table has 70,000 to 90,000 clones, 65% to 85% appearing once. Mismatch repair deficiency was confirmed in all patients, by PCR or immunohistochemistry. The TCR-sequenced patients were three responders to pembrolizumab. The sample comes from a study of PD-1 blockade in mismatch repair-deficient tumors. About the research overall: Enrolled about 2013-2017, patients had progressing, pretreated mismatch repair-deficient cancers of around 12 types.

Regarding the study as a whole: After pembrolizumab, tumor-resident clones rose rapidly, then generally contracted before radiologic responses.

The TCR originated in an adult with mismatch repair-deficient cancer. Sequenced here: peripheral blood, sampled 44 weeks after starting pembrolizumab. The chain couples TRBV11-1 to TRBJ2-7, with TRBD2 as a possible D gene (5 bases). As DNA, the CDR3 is TGTGCCAGCAGCCCGTCGGGCTCCTCAACGGGAGAGCAGTACTTC. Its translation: CASSPSGSSTGEQYF. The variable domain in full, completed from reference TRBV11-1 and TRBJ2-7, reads EAEVAQSPRYKITEKSQAVAFWCDPISGHATLYWYRQILGQGPELLVQFQDESVVDDSQLPKDRFSAERLKGVDSTLKIQPAELGDSAMYLCASSPSGSSTGEQYFGPGTRLTVT.